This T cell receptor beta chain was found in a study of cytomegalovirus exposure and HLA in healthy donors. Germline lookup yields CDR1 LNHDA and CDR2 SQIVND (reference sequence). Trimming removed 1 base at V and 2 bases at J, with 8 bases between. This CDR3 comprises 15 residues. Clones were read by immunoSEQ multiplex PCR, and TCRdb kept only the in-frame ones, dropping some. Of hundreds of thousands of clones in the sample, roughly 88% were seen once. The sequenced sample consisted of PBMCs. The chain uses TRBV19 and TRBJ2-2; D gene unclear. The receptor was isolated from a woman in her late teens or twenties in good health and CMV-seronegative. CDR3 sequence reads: CASSIVPDNTGELFF. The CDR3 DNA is TGTGCCAGTAGTATAGTGCCAGATAACACCGGGGAGCTGTTTTTT.